The clone carrying this TCR beta chain was recorded only once. What it binds is unknown. The sample is drawn from a study of T cell responses to AZD1222 COVID-19 vaccine. General study results and limits: Increased Spike-specific TCR breadth and depth were observed after two AZD1222 doses. Females outnumbered males among donors, who were mostly white British; clonal diversity was possibly underestimated.

V was shortened by 5 bases and J by 3 bases, with 17 bases between the two germline ends. Germline V gene data show CDR1 as LNHDA and CDR2 as SQIVND (reference sequence). The CDR3 loop spans 15 amino acids. Sequencing was performed with immunoSEQ multiplex PCR; in TCRdb, only in-frame clones are kept and a portion is missing. Here the sample spans around 200,000 clones, over 85% being singletons. This sequence was found in an adult who received the MenACWY meningococcal vaccine as a control. V gene TRBV19 combines with J gene TRBJ2-7, with D perhaps matching TRBD1 (6 bases). The sequenced sample was peripheral blood, obtained 28 days after the second dose of the MenACWY control vaccine. This CDR3 reads CASSHGTHLGYEQYF. Here the CDR3 DNA reads TGTGCCAGTAGTCACGGGACACACCTGGGCTACGAGCAGTACTTC.